These T cell receptor beta chains were read from a single sample in a study of T cell repertoires in cytomegalovirus infection. These receptors are not linked to any known antigen. TCRdb reanalysed the reads using MiXCR and keeps one entry per CDR3 protein. The data hold about 920,000 distinct CDR3 sequences, with around 30% observed a single time. This specimen was cultured CD8+ T cells from PBMCs, taken from culture after CMV antigen stimulation. The receptors here all came from a human donor in good health (CMV status not recorded). Some clones in this sample may be carry-over from other donors' samples. CDR3s include the opening cysteine and the closing phenylalanine or tryptophan. The D gene is left open where the match is weak. The size of a clone is reported for some rows only, either as once, few or many, or as a class for expanded clones.

d_gene	abundance	v_gene	j_gene	CDR3nt	CDR3aa
-	-	TRBV6-5	TRBJ2-1	TGTGCCAGCAGTTACTCGATTAGTCGGGGCAATGGGCAGTTCTTC	CASSYSISRGNGQFF
-	-	TRBV6-6	TRBJ1-4	TGTGCCAGCAGGGGGCGAGACCCGGGACGGAAGAATGAAAAACTGTTTTTT	CASRGRDPGRKNEKLFF
TRBD1	few	TRBV12-3/TRBV12-4	TRBJ2-1	TGTGCCAGCAGTTTAAACCCCGGGACAGGGGGGGACTACAATGAGCAGTTCTTC	CASSLNPGTGGDYNEQFF
-	-	TRBV7-6	TRBJ1-2	TGTGCCAGCAGCTTCAGGGACATCCCTTCGGTTTCGTTGGGGTATGGCTACACCTTC	CASSFRDIPSVSLGYGYTF
TRBD1	few	TRBV19	TRBJ1-1	TGTGCCAGTAACGCTGGGACAGGGGCCCTCAACACTGAAGCTTTCTTT	CASNAGTGALNTEAFF
TRBD1	-	TRBV15	TRBJ2-5	TGTGCCACCAGCAGAGATCGGAGCAGGGGGGAGACCCAGTACTTC	CATSRDRSRGETQYF
TRBD1	-	TRBV2	TRBJ2-1	TGTGCCAGCATTGGACCCCGGGACAGGGTCGTTAATGAGCAGTTCTTC	CASIGPRDRVVNEQFF
-	-	TRBV27	TRBJ2-3	TGTGCCAGCCATCAAACTTCTGGTGCAGATACGCAGTATTTT	CASHQTSGADTQYF
TRBD1	-	TRBV6-2/TRBV6-3	TRBJ2-2	TGTGCCAGCAGCACGGGACAGCGTAACACCGGGGAGCTGTTTTTT	CASSTGQRNTGELFF
-	-	TRBV12-3/TRBV12-4	TRBJ1-3	TGTGCCAGCAGTTTTAAGCCTGGGCGGGGCTCCGCATCTGGAAACACCATATATTTT	CASSFKPGRGSASGNTIYF
-	-	TRBV7-9	TRBJ2-3	TGTACCAGCAGACCCCCCGGTACAGCTCCGCAGTATTTT	CTSRPPGTAPQYF
-	few	TRBV15	TRBJ2-6	TGTGCCACCAAAGAGTTAGGTCTAATCTCTGGGGCCAACGTCCTGACTTTC	CATKELGLISGANVLTF
-	few	TRBV19	TRBJ2-2	TGTGCCAGTAGTATAGGTTCTCGCACCGGGGAGCTGTTTTTT	CASSIGSRTGELFF
-	-	TRBV27	TRBJ1-1	TGTGCCAGCAGTTACGGGTCCCCGAACACTGAAGCTTTCTTT	CASSYGSPNTEAFF
-	few	TRBV7-6	TRBJ2-3	TGTGCCAGCAGCTCAAAAGCTATTACGCAGTATTTT	CASSSKAITQYF
-	many	TRBV7-8	TRBJ2-1	TGTGCCAGCAGCCCCAATGGGGGGCTCTCACTTGCCTACAATGAGCAGTTCTTC	CASSPNGGLSLAYNEQFF
-	-	TRBV4-1	TRBJ1-1	TGCGCCAGCAGCCAAGAATTCGGGTATGCTGAAGCTTTCTTT	CASSQEFGYAEAFF
TRBD1	-	TRBV5-1	TRBJ2-1	TGCGCCAGCAGCAACCGACAGGGTGGGGACAATGAGCAGTTCTTC	CASSNRQGGDNEQFF
-	-	TRBV7-4	TRBJ1-2	TGTGCCAGCAGCCCAAAATTAAGATATGGCTACACCTTC	CASSPKLRYGYTF
-	many	TRBV6-1	TRBJ2-6	TGTGCCAGCAGCCCCCGAGCCGGTACGGCTATCTCTGGGGCCAACGTCCTGACTTTC	CASSPRAGTAISGANVLTF
-	few	TRBV6-2/TRBV6-3	TRBJ1-2	TGTGCCAGCAGCCCCGTGAGTCCCAACTATGGCTACACCTTC	CASSPVSPNYGYTF
-	-	TRBV20-1	TRBJ2-6	TGCAGTGCTTGGACAGCTGGGGCCAACGTCCTGACTTTC	CSAWTAGANVLTF
TRBD1	-	TRBV7-9	TRBJ1-2	TGTGCCAGCAGGGCAGGGGGCAGAGGCTATGGCTACACCTTC	CASRAGGRGYGYTF
-	-	TRBV7-6	TRBJ1-5	TGTGCCAGCAGCGCACAGGGTGGAAGCAATCAGCCCCAGCATTTT	CASSAQGGSNQPQHF
-	-	TRBV7-2	TRBJ2-2	TGTGCCAACAGCTTTACTGGCGGGGCGCTTTCCGGGGAGCTGTTTTTT	CANSFTGGALSGELFF
TRBD1	-	TRBV7-4	TRBJ1-2	TGTGCCAGCAGCCCCCCCGGACAGGGCGCGCGCTATGGCTACACCTTC	CASSPPGQGARYGYTF
-	-	TRBV6-2/TRBV6-3	TRBJ2-2	TGTGCCAGCAACGGGGGACTTGTAAACACCGGGGAGCTGTTTTTT	CASNGGLVNTGELFF
-	few	TRBV2	TRBJ1-6	TGTGCCAGCAAGACCGGGACGGAATTCGACTTT	CASKTGTEFDF
-	-	TRBV19	TRBJ2-2	TGTGCCAGTAGTATAGGGGTGAGCACCGGGGAGCTGTTTTTT	CASSIGVSTGELFF